This T cell receptor beta chain was recovered during a study of blood T cell repertoires in COVID-19. The wider study: The origin of the acute and convalescent COVID-19 samples was the United States, Italy and Spain.

Trimming took 5 bases from V and 5 from J, leaving 15 bases between them. This CDR3 comprises 15 residues. Per germline, CDR1 MDHEN and CDR2 SYDVKM. The protocol was immunoSEQ multiplex PCR, while the TCRdb copy is restricted to in-frame clones and leaves out a portion. The profile covers around 270,000 clones, with around 84% appearing a single time and about 1.5% taken by the ten largest. Sequencing used peripheral blood. The origin of this receptor is a woman aged 35 to 49 who had recovered from COVID-19. The V gene is TRBV28, the J gene TRBJ2-2; tentative D call: TRBD2 (6 bases). The CDR3 sequence: CASSTPGTVTGELFF. In nucleotides, the CDR3 is TGTGCCAGCAGTACCCCCGGGACTGTAACCGGGGAGCTGTTTTTT.